The source of this TCR beta chain is a study of OX40 agonist ivuxolimab in advanced cancers. Study conclusions and caveats: In the 0.1 to 3.0 mg/kg range, CD4+ and CD8+ blood T cells had expanded clonally by week 6.

The table came from immunoSEQ multiplex PCR; TCRdb's copy has only in-frame clones and leaves some out. The sample records nearly 70,000 clones, approximately 83% being singletons. Germline assignment: CDR1 SGHVS and CDR2 FQNEAQ. The CDR3 runs to 16 residues. The J segment lost 0 bases and the V segment lost 5 bases, leaving 6 bases of the junction unmatched. Comment on this clone: No antigen is known for it.

This sample comprised CD4+ or CD8+ T cells sorted from blood, obtained in a trial of the OX40 agonist ivuxolimab. This chain uses TRBV7-8 with TRBJ1-5, with 8 bases that match TRBD1. This TCR was sampled from an adult with an advanced solid tumor such as melanoma, head and neck, liver or kidney cancer. This CDR3 is CASSHRGQGSNQPQHF. DNA of the CDR3: TGTGCCAGCAGCCACCGCGGACAGGGTAGCAATCAGCCCCAGCATTTT.